This T cell receptor beta chain appears in the sequencing data of a study of T cell responses to AZD1222 COVID-19 vaccine. V was pared by 5 bases and J by 1 base, with 20 bases between. Germline V lookup: CDR1 LNHDA, CDR2 SQIVND (reference sequence). The CDR3 has 17 residues. Clones were read by immunoSEQ multiplex PCR, and TCRdb kept only the in-frame ones, dropping some. The data show more than 85,000 clones, around 85% seen once. The sample consisted of peripheral blood, taken on day 0 of AZD1222 vaccination. The genes are TRBV19 and TRBJ1-1; D might be TRBD1 (5 bases). This TCR was sampled from an adult in good health. The CDR3 DNA reads TGTGCCAGTAGTGCCGACATGGGGACCTTTCAGAACACTGAAGCTTTCTTT. It translates to CASSADMGTFQNTEAFF.